The rows below give T cell receptor beta chains drawn from one sample of a study of shared clonotypes between healthy human individuals. Sequenced by immunoSEQ multiplex PCR; TCRdb stores in-frame clones only, minus some. The data contain roughly 2.6 million clones, roughly nine tenths of them singletons. The sequenced sample was naive CD4+ T cells sorted from blood. These receptors were taken from a man younger than 30 in good health. Each CDR3 is given with its conserved first and last residue. D genes are given only for firm matches. Some rows have no size entry. The others give once, few or many, or a class for an expanded clone.

cdr3_length,clone_size,j_call,d_call,v_call,cdr3_aa,cdr3_nt
15,NA,TRBJ2-1,TRBD2,TRBV6-5,CASSYLAGPYNEQFF,TGTGCCAGCAGTTACTTAGCGGGGCCCTACAATGAGCAGTTCTTC
15,once,TRBJ2-7,NA,TRBV6-1,CASSEVGGWGYEQYF,TGTGCCAGCAGTGAAGTCGGAGGGTGGGGATACGAGCAGTACTTC
16,once,TRBJ1-4,TRBD1,TRBV10-2,CASSAGQNPGAEKLFF,TGCGCCAGCAGTGCGGGACAGAATCCGGGGGCTGAAAAACTGTTTTTT
14,NA,TRBJ1-2,NA,TRBV6-6,CASKASGEAYGYTF,TGTGCCAGCAAGGCTTCAGGGGAAGCCTATGGCTACACCTTC
16,once,TRBJ1-2,NA,TRBV9,CASSVAPVVREHGYTF,TGTGCCAGCAGCGTAGCCCCCGTAGTGAGGGAACATGGCTACACCTTC
15,NA,TRBJ1-5,NA,TRBV5-1,CASSQQGGSNQPQHF,TGCGCCAGCAGCCAGCAAGGGGGGAGCAATCAGCCCCAGCATTTT
17,once,TRBJ2-7,TRBD2,TRBV6-8,CASSYSSAGGQLSEQYF,TGTGCCAGCAGTTACTCGTCAGCGGGGGGGCAACTAAGCGAGCAGTACTTC
12,NA,TRBJ2-3,NA,TRBV10-1,CASSGSTDTQYF,TGCGCCAGCAGTGGCTCCACAGATACGCAGTATTTT
16,NA,TRBJ1-2,NA,TRBV30,CAWSVGVGPLNYGYTF,TGTGCCTGGAGTGTAGGAGTGGGGCCCCTTAACTATGGCTACACCTTC
14,NA,TRBJ1-1,NA,TRBV28,CASSFRHPNTEAFF,TGTGCCAGCAGTTTTAGACATCCGAACACTGAAGCTTTCTTT
17,NA,TRBJ1-2,TRBD1,TRBV5-4,CASSLPQRGTGVDGYTF,TGTGCCAGCAGCTTGCCTCAACGCGGGACAGGGGTTGATGGCTACACCTTC
13,NA,TRBJ1-1,TRBD1,TRBV29-1,CSVETDRGTEAFF,TGCAGCGTTGAGACGGACAGGGGTACTGAAGCTTTCTTT
15,NA,TRBJ1-2,NA,TRBV6-1,CASSVRDSANYGYTF,TGTGCCAGCAGTGTACGGGACTCAGCTAACTATGGCTACACCTTC
16,NA,TRBJ2-7,TRBD2,TRBV10-2,CASSALGSGGIVEQYF,TGCGCCAGCAGTGCCCTTGGGAGCGGGGGAATCGTCGAGCAGTACTTC
13,once,TRBJ1-1,NA,TRBV15,CATSRSGATEAFF,TGTGCCACCAGCAGATCAGGGGCCACTGAAGCTTTCTTT
10,once,TRBJ2-3,TRBD1,TRBV29-1,CSTARDRFYF,TGCAGCACCGCCCGGGACAGATTTTATTTT
14,NA,TRBJ2-1,TRBD2,TRBV29-1,CSAGLAGTYNEQFF,TGCAGCGCTGGACTAGCGGGTACCTACAATGAGCAGTTCTTC
13,NA,TRBJ1-5,NA,TRBV18,CASSPRSNQPQHF,TGTGCCAGCTCACCAAGGAGCAATCAGCCCCAGCATTTT
19,NA,TRBJ1-5,TRBD1,TRBV19,CASSIVEGALIYSNQPQHF,TGTGCCAGTAGTATAGTGGAGGGGGCCCTCATCTATAGCAATCAGCCCCAGCATTTT
15,few,TRBJ2-1,NA,TRBV7-2,CASSFDRSSYNEQFF,TGTGCCAGCAGCTTCGACAGGAGCTCCTACAATGAGCAGTTCTTC
16,NA,TRBJ2-5,NA,TRBV14,CASSQDGGATRETQYF,TGTGCCAGCAGCCAAGATGGCGGGGCCACCCGGGAGACCCAGTACTTC
16,NA,TRBJ2-3,TRBD2,TRBV6-4,CASSVLAGAYSDTQYF,TGTGCCAGCAGTGTACTAGCGGGAGCGTACTCAGATACGCAGTATTTT